This T cell receptor (beta chain) was recorded in a study of blood T cell repertoires in COVID-19. About the study: The United States, Italy and Spain provided the acute and convalescent COVID-19 samples. In each case, the material was cDNA or gDNA derived from T cells, B-cell-depleted T cells, or PBMCs.

Assay: immunoSEQ multiplex PCR; the TCRdb copy retains only in-frame clones and omits some. The table shows 220,000 or so clones, with 84% occurring only once. This clone was found a few times. The germline V and J ends were trimmed by 4 bases and 4 bases, with 16 bases remaining between them. Germline V gives CDR1 LGHDT, CDR2 YNNKEL (reference sequence). The CDR3 has 15 residues. V gene TRBV3-1 (or the pseudogene TRBV3-2) combines with J gene TRBJ1-2; D unclear. The sample was peripheral blood. The TCR was taken from a woman in her sixties who had recovered from COVID-19. CDR3: CASSLRGGVLYGYTF. Written as DNA, the CDR3 is TGTGCCAGCAGCCTCCGAGGCGGGGTACTCTATGGCTACACCTTC.